Given below is one T cell receptor (beta chain) in context. Its antigen is not known. These data originate in a study of Ad26.COV2.S vaccination and SARS-CoV-2 variants. Background on the study: Donor joined the COV1001 Ad26.COV2.S trial arm. General observations from the study: Reported post-vaccination CD8+ and CD4+ T cell responses to spike showed substantial breadth. Participants in the vaccine arm had higher spike-specific TCR breadth; placebo recipients had lower.

Treatment reported: around 19 received Ad26.COV2.S at low or high dose, single or two shots; a few received placebo; per-sample allocation not given. Sampling took place 63 days after the first vaccine or placebo injection. Adults aged 18-55 years in Boston included the donor. Some clones are missing from TCRdb's copy, which holds only in-frame ones; the method was immunoSEQ multiplex PCR. The profile covers roughly 700,000 clones, with about 90% appearing a single time and approximately 1.5% taken by the ten largest. The germline V and J ends were trimmed by 4 bases and 0 bases, with 18 bases remaining between them. Germline values: CDR1 LGHDT, CDR2 YNNKEL (reference sequence). CDR3 length: 18 amino acids.

This material consisted of peripheral blood, taken in a trial of Ad26.COV2.S vaccine versus placebo. The chain uses TRBV3-1 (or the pseudogene TRBV3-2) and TRBJ2-2; D possibly corresponds to TRBD2 (6 bases). This receptor was taken from a person aged 18-65 years who received the Ad26.COV2.S COVID-19 vaccine or a placebo. This chain's CDR3 is CASSLRRPGTPNTGELFF. The CDR3 DNA sequence: TGTGCCAGCAGCCTGAGGCGCCCCGGGACTCCGAACACCGGGGAGCTGTTTTTT.